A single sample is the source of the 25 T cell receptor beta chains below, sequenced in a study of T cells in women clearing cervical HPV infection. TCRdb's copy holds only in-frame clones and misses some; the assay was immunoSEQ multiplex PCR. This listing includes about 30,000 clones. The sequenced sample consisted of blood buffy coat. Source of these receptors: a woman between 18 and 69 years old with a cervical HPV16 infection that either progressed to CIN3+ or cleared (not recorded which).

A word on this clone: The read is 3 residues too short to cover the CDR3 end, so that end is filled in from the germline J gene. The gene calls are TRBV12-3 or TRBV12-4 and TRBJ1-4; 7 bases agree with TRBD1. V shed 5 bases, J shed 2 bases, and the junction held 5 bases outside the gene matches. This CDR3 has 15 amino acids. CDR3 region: CASSPSTGTNEKLFF. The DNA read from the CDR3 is TGTGCCAGCAGTCCCTCGACAGGGACTAATGAAAAA.

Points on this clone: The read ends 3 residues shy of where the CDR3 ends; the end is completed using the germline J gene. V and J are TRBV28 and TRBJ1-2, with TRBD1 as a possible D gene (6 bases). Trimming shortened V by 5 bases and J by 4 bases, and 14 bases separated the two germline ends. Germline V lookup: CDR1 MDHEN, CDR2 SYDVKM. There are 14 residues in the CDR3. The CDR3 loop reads CASSLAGTIYGYTF. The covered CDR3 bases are TGTGCCAGCAGTCTTGCCGGGACAATCTATGGC.

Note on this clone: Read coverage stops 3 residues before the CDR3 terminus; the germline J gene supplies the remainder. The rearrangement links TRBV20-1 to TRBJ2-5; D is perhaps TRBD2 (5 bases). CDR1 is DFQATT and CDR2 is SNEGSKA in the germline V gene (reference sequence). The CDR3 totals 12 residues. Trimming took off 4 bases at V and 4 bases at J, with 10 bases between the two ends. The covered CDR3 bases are TGCAGTGCTACCGCGGGTCGAGAGACC. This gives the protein CSATAGRET. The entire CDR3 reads CSATAGRETQYF.

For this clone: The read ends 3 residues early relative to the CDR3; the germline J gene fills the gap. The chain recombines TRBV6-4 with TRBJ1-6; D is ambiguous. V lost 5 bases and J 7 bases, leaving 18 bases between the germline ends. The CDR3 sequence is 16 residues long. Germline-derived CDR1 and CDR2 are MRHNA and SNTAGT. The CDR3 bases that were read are TGTGCCAGCAGTCAACAACCCGGACTGTTAAATTCACCC. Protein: CASSQQPGLLNSP. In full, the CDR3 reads CASSQQPGLLNSPLHF.

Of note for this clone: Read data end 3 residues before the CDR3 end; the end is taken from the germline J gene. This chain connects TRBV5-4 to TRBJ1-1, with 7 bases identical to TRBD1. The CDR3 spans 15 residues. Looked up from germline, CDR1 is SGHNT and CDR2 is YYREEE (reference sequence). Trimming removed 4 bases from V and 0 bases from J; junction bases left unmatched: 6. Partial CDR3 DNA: TGTGCCAGCAGCCCCCCGGGACAGTTGAACACTGAA. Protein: CASSPPGQLNTE. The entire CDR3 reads CASSPPGQLNTEAFF.

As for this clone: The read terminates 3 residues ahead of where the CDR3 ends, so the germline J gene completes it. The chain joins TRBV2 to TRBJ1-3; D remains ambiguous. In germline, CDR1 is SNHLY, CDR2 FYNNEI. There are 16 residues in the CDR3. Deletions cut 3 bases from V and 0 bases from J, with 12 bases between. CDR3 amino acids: CASSEFLTSSGNTIYF. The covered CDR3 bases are TGTGCCAGCAGTGAGTTCCTTACCAGCTCTGGAAACACC. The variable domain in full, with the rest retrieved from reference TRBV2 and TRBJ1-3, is EPEVTQTPSHQVTQMGQEVILRCVPISNHLYFYWYRQILGQKVEFLVSFYNNEISEKSEIFDDQFSVERPDGSNFTLKIRSTKLEDSAMYFCASSEFLTSSGNTIYFGEGSWLTVV.

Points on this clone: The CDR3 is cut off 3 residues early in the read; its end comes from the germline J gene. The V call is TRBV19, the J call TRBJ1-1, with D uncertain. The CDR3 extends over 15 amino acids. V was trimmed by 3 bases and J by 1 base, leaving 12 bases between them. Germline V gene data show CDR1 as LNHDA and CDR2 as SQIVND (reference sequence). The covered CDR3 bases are TGTGCCAGTAGTATTGGGGAGCGGACGAACACTGAA. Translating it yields CASSIGERTNTE. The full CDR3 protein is CASSIGERTNTEAFF.

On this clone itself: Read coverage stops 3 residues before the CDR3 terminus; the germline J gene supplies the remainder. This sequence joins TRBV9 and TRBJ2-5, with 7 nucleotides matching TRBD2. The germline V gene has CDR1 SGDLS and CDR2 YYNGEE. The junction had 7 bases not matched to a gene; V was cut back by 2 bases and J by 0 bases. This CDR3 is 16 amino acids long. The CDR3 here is CASSVQGLPYQETQYF. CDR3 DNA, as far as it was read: TGTGCCAGCAGCGTCCAGGGACTACCGTACCAAGAGACC.

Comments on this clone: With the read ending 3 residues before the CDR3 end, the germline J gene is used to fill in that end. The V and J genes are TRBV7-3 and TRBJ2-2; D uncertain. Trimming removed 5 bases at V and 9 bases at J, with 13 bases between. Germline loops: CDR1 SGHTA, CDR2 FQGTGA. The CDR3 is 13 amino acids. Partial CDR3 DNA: TGTGCCAGCAGCACCCCCGGCGGCCGGGAG. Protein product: CASSTPGGRE. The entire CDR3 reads CASSTPGGRELFF.

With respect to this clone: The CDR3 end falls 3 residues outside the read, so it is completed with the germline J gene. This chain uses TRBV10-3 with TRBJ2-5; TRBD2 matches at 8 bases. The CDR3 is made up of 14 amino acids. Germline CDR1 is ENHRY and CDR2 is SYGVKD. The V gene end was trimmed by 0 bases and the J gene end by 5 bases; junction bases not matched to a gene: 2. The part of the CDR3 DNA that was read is TGTGCCATCAGTGAGTCGTCGGGGGGGGAGACC. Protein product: CAISESSGGET. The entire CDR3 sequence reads CAISESSGGETQYF.

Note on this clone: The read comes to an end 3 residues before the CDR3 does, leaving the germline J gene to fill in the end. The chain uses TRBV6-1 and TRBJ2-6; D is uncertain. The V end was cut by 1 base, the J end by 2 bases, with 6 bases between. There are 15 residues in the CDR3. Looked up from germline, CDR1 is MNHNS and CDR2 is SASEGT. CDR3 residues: CASSEEATGANVLTF. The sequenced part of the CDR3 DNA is TGTGCCAGCAGTGAAGAGGCAACTGGGGCCAACGTC.

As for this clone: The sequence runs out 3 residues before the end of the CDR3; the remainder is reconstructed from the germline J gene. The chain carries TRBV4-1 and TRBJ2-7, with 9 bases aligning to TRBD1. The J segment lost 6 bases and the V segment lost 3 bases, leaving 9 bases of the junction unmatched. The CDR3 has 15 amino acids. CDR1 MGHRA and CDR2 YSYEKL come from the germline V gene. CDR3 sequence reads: CASSHPGQGSSEQYF. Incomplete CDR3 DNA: TGCGCCAGCAGCCATCCGGGACAGGGTTCTTCCGAG.

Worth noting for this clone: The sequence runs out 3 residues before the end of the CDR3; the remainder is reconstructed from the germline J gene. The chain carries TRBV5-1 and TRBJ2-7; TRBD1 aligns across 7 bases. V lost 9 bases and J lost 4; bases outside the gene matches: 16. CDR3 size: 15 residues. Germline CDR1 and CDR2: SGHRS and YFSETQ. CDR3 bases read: TGCGCCACCGACCTGGGACAGAGCACTCCGTACGAG. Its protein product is CATDLGQSTPYE. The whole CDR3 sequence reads CATDLGQSTPYEQYF.

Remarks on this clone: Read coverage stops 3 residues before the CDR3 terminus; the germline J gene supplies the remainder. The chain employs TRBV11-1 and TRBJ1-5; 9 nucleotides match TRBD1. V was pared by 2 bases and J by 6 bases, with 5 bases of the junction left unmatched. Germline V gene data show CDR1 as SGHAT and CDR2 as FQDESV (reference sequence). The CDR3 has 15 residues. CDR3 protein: CASSLTGGQGQPQHF. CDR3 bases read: TGTGCCAGCAGCTTAACAGGGGGCCAGGGTCAGCCC.

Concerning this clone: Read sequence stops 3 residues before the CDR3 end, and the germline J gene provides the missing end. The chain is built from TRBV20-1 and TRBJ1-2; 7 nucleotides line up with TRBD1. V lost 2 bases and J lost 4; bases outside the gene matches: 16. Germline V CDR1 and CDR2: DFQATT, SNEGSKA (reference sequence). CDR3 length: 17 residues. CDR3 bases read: TGCAGTGCTAGACCCCCCGAGCTTGTAGGACAGGCCTATGGC. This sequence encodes CSARPPELVGQAYG. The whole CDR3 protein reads CSARPPELVGQAYGYTF.

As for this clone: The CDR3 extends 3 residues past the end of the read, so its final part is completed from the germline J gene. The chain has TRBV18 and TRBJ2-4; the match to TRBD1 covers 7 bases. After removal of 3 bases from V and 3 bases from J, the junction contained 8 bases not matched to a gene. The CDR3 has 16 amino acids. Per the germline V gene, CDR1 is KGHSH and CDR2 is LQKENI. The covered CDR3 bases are TGTGCCAGCTCACCCGACAGGGATCAGGTCAAAAACATT. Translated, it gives CASSPDRDQVKNI. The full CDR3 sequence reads CASSPDRDQVKNIQYF.

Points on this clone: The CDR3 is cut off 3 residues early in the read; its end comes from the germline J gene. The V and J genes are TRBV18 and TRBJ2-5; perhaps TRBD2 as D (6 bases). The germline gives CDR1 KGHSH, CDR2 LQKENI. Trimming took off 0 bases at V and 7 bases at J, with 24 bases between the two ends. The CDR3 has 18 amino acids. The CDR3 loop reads CASSPPVWSSEDLGTQYF. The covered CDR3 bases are TGTGCCAGCTCACCACCGGTTTGGTCTAGCGAGGATCTTGGGACC.

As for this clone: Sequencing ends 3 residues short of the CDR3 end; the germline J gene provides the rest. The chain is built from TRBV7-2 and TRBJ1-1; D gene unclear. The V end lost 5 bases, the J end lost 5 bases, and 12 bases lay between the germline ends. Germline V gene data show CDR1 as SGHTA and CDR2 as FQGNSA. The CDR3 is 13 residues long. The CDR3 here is CASSKQAGTEAFF. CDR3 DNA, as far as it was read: TGTGCCAGCAGCAAGCAGGCGGGGACTGAA.

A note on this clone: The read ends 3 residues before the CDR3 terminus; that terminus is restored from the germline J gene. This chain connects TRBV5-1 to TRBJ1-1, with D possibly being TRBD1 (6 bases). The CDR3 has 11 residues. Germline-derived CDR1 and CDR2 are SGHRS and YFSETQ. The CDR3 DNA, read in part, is TGCGCCAGCAGTTTCAACAGGGAG. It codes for CASSFNRE. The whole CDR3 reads CASSFNREAFF.

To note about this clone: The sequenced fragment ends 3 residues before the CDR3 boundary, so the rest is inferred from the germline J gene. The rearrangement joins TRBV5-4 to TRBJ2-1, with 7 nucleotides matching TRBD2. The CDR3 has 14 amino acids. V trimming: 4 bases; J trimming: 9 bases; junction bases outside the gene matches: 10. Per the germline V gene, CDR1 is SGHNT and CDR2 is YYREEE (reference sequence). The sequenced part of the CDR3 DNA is TGTGCCAGCAGCATGGCGGGGGTGTACGGTGAG. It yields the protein CASSMAGVYGE. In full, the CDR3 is CASSMAGVYGEQFF.

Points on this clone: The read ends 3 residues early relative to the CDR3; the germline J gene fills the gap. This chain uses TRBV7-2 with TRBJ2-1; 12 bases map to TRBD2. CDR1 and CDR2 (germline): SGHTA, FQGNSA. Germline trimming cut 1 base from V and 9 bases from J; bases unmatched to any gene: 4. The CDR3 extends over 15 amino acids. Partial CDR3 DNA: TGTGCCAGCAGCTTAGTACTAGCGGGGGGTGGTGAG. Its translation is CASSLVLAGGGE. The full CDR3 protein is CASSLVLAGGGEQFF.

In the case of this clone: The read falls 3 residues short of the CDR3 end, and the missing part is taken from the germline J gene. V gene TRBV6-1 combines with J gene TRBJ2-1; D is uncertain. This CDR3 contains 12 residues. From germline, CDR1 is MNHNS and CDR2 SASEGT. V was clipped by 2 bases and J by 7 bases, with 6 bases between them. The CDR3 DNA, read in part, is TGTGCCAGCAGTGAATCCGGGAATGAG. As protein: CASSESGNE. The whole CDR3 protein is CASSESGNEQFF.

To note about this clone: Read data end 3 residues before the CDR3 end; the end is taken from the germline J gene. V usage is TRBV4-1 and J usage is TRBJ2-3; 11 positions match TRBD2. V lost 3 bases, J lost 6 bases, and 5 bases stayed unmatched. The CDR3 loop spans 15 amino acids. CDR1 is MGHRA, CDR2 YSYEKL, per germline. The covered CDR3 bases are TGCGCCAGCAGCCAGGGGACTAGCGGAGCGGATACG. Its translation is CASSQGTSGADT. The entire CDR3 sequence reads CASSQGTSGADTQYF.

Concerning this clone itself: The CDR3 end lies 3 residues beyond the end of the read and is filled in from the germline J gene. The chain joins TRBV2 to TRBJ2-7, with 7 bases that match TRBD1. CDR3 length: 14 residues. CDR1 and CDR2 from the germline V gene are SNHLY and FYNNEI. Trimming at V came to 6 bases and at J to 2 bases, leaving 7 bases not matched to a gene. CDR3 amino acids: CASSPGQVTYEQYF. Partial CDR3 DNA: TGTGCCAGCAGCCCCGGACAGGTAACCTACGAG.

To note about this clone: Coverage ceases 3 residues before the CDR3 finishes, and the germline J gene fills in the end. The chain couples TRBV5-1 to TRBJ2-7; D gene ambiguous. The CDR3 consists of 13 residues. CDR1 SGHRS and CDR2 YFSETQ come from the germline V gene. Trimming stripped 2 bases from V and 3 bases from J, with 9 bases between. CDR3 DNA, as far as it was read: TGCGCCAGCAGCTTCGGGTCCGACTACGAG. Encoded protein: CASSFGSDYE. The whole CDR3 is CASSFGSDYEQYF.